This T cell receptor beta chain was identified in a study of T-cell reconstitution after alpha-beta-depleted transplantation in children. For TCRbeta, the library was prepared with unique molecular identifiers. Each CDR3 protein gets one entry after TCRdb re-called the PCR reads with MiXCR. The data show about 980,000 distinct CDR3 sequences, with 25% to 30% seen just once and roughly 27% held by the top ten. Trimming took 5 bases from V and 1 from J, leaving 5 bases between them. The CDR3 totals 11 residues. Germline CDR1 reads DFQATT; CDR2 reads SNEGSKA (reference sequence). With regard to this clonotype: Antigen specificity is unknown.

General study results and limits: T cells produced anew were the main source of T-cell counts and diversity one year after transplant.

The rearrangement uses TRBV20-1 and TRBJ1-1; no clear D gene. The receptor's source is a boy under three years old who had a stem cell transplant for SCID, so the T cells may come from the graft donor. The sequences come from PBMCs, mostly from graft donor cells, collected 360 days after TCRalphabeta/CD19-depleted stem cell transplant. The chain's CDR3 is CSAAWNTEAFF. CDR3 nucleotides: TGCAGTGCTGCATGGAACACTGAAGCTTTCTTT.